Following are 30 T cell receptor beta chains from one sample sequenced in a study of early T cells in non-severe SARS-CoV-2 infection. MiXCR, run by TCRdb on the 5' RACE reads, gives a single entry per CDR3 protein. The sample lists 25,000 to 35,000 distinct CDR3 sequences; approximately 5% were seen once. Sequencing used whole blood. These receptors were obtained from an adult who was a healthcare worker with PCR-confirmed SARS-CoV-2 infection or an uninfected control (not recorded which).

Within the sample, this clonotype is medium-sized. The rearrangement uses TRBV3-1 and TRBJ1-6; TRBD1 matches at 10 bases. In germline, CDR1 is LGHDT, CDR2 YNNKEL (reference sequence). J was trimmed by 9 bases and V by 4 bases; bases with no gene match: 6. The CDR3 length is 15 residues. The CDR3 nucleotides read TGTGCCAGCAGCCCGGGACAGGGGACCGTTTCACCCCTCCACTTT. It is translated as CASSPGQGTVSPLHF. The complete variable domain, with remaining parts taken from reference TRBV3-1 and TRBJ1-6, reads DTAVSQTPKYLVTQMGNDKSIKCEQNLGHDTMYWYKQDSKKFLKIMFSYNNKELIINETVPNRFSPKSPDKAHLNLHINSLELGDSAVYFCASSPGQGTVSPLHFGNGTRLTVT.

This clonotype showed up many times. The chain couples TRBV12-3 or TRBV12-4 to TRBJ2-1; D is undetermined. CDR3 size: 12 residues. Trimming removed 5 bases from V and 8 bases from J, with 10 bases in between. The CDR3 spells CASSPRRDEQFF. The CDR3 bases are TGTGCCAGCAGTCCCCGTCGGGATGAGCAGTTCTTC.

This clonotype was counted ten times or more. The rearrangement links TRBV9 to TRBJ1-6; a possible D gene is TRBD1 (5 bases). The germline gives CDR1 SGDLS, CDR2 YYNGEE. This CDR3 is built from 14 residues. The V end was cut by 4 bases, the J end by 7 bases, with 12 bases between. The CDR3 loop is CASSQDSPNSPLHF. The CDR3, as DNA: TGTGCCAGCAGCCAAGACAGTCCAAATTCACCCCTCCACTTT.

The sample holds many counts of this clonotype. The genes are TRBV29-1 and TRBJ2-1; 9 bases agree with TRBD1. The CDR3 covers 14 residues. Per the germline V gene, CDR1 is SQVTM and CDR2 is ANQGSEA. Trimming removed 7 bases from V and 7 bases from J; junction bases left unmatched: 11. CDR3 sequence reads: CSGGGGTGSNEQFF. The DNA for the CDR3 is TGCAGCGGCGGCGGCGGGACAGGGAGTAATGAGCAGTTCTTC.

This clonotype was picked up many times. The chain joins TRBV20-1 to TRBJ1-2, with D uncertain. V lost 3 bases and J lost 4, with 18 bases in between. The CDR3 has 15 residues. Germline V lookup: CDR1 DFQATT, CDR2 SNEGSKA (reference sequence). In nucleotides, the CDR3 is TGCAGTGCTAGGGATGAAATCAAGGCAATCTATGGCTACACCTTC. Protein product: CSARDEIKAIYGYTF.

This clonotype was counted many times. The rearrangement links TRBV29-1 to TRBJ2-2; 7 bases agree with TRBD2. The length of the CDR3 is 15 residues. In germline, CDR1 is SQVTM, CDR2 ANQGSEA. The ends lost 6 bases at V and 2 bases at J; junction bases unmatched: 9. CDR3 in DNA: TGCAGCGTAAGAACGGGGGGTTTCAACACCGGGGAGCTGTTTTTT. This translates into CSVRTGGFNTGELFF.

The rearrangement links TRBV5-1 to TRBJ1-1; tentative D call: TRBD1 (5 bases). The germline V and J ends were trimmed by 3 bases and 0 bases, with 12 bases remaining between them. The length of the CDR3 is 15 residues. Per the germline V gene, CDR1 is SGHRS and CDR2 is YFSETQ. CDR3 coding DNA: TGCGCCAGCAGCTACTCTGGACAAGTGAACACTGAAGCTTTCTTT. Its translation is CASSYSGQVNTEAFF.

This clonotype was seen at least ten times. The chain has TRBV6-5 and TRBJ2-1; D remains unclear. The CDR3 covers 12 residues. The V and J ends lost 6 bases and 9 bases respectively, with 12 bases between them. Germline assignment: CDR1 MNHEY and CDR2 SVGAGI. CDR3 coding DNA: TGTGCCAGCAGCCGAAGTATGGGTGAGCAGTTCTTC. It yields the protein CASSRSMGEQFF.

This clonotype was detected ten times or more. V is TRBV29-1 and J is TRBJ2-7, with D maybe TRBD1 (6 bases). Germline lookup yields CDR1 SQVTM and CDR2 ANQGSEA. The germline V and J ends were trimmed by 6 bases and 4 bases, with 16 bases remaining between them. The CDR3 has 13 residues. CDR3 coding DNA: TGCAGCGTACAATTGCTCGGACAGTACGAGCAGTACTTC. Its protein is CSVQLLGQYEQYF.

This clonotype was counted between two and nine times. The chain is built from TRBV5-1 and TRBJ2-1; D gene ambiguous. There are 15 residues in the CDR3. Germline CDR1 SGHRS, CDR2 YFSETQ. Deletions cut 0 bases from V and 2 bases from J, with 9 bases between. The CDR3, as DNA: TGCGCCAGCAGCTTGGAGGGATTTGCCTACAATGAGCAGTTCTTC. Translation gives CASSLEGFAYNEQFF.

This clonotype appeared a few times. The V and J genes are TRBV6-5 and TRBJ2-1, with D perhaps matching TRBD2 (6 bases). Between the trimmed V and J ends, which lost 2 bases and 8 bases, there was a span of 16 bases. The CDR3 spans 15 residues. The germline gives CDR1 MNHEY, CDR2 SVGAGI. Here the CDR3 DNA reads TGTGCCAGCAGTTACAGCGGGCCTACTCTGGATGAGCAGTTCTTC. This codes for CASSYSGPTLDEQFF.

This clonotype was seen repeatedly, ten times or more. The chain recombines TRBV10-3 with TRBJ2-5; possible D gene TRBD2, 5 bases. Germline CDR1 ENHRY, CDR2 SYGVKD. This CDR3 comprises 15 residues. V shed 0 bases and J shed 1 base, with 9 bases lying between them. The CDR3 loop reads CAISESASPQETQYF. DNA of the CDR3: TGTGCCATCAGTGAGTCGGCTAGCCCCCAAGAGACCCAGTACTTC.

This clonotype was seen ten or more times. V and J are TRBV6-5 and TRBJ2-5; D is undetermined. CDR1 is MNHEY, CDR2 SVGAGI, per germline. The CDR3 covers 11 residues. Trimming removed 3 bases from V and 3 bases from J, with 2 bases in between. The CDR3 DNA reads TGTGCCAGCAGTTATAAAGAGACCCAGTACTTC. It is translated as CASSYKETQYF.

V is TRBV6-5 and J is TRBJ1-5; 7 nucleotides agree with TRBD1. V lost 2 bases and J lost 2; bases outside the gene matches: 3. Germline values: CDR1 MNHEY, CDR2 SVGAGI. CDR3 length: 15 residues. The CDR3: CASSYRQGGNQPQHF. DNA of the CDR3: TGTGCCAGCAGTTACCGACAGGGTGGCAATCAGCCCCAGCATTTT.

This clonotype has a count of ten or more. The CDR3 DNA is TGTGCCAGCAGCACCTACAGGGGAAGTGGGGCCAACGTCCTGACTTTC. Protein product: CASSTYRGSGANVLTF. The chain combines TRBV11-2 with TRBJ2-6, with 7 bases identical to TRBD1. V dropped 5 bases and J dropped 3; count of bases not matched to a gene: 7. Germline values: CDR1 SGHAT, CDR2 FQNNGV. The CDR3 length is 16 residues.

In its sample, this clonotype was seen many times. This chain uses TRBV29-1 with TRBJ2-7, with 9 positions matching TRBD1. Germline V CDR1 and CDR2: SQVTM, ANQGSEA. Germline trimming cut 4 bases from V and 4 bases from J; bases unmatched to any gene: 5. This CDR3 contains 13 residues. CDR3 region: CSVAEDRGYEQYF. The CDR3 DNA reads TGCAGCGTTGCGGAGGACAGGGGATACGAGCAGTACTTC.

This clonotype has a handful of counts. The rearrangement links TRBV20-1 to TRBJ1-5; 8 bases map to TRBD1. With V trimmed by 0 bases and J by 7 bases, 8 bases remained unmatched. CDR1 is DFQATT and CDR2 is SNEGSKA in the germline V gene (reference sequence). The CDR3 is made up of 15 amino acids. The CDR3 nucleotides are TGCAGTGCTAGAGAGGAGACAGGGGCCGGCCAGCCCCAGCATTTT. Translating gives CSAREETGAGQPQHF.

This clonotype was counted many times. The V gene is TRBV12-3 or TRBV12-4, the J gene TRBJ2-4; 7 nucleotides align to TRBD2. This CDR3 is built from 15 residues. CDR3 DNA: TGTGCTACGCAGCGGGGAGGCGCCGGAATAAACATTCAGTACTTC. Translated: CATQRGGAGINIQYF.

This clonotype was recorded at least ten times. The chain recombines TRBV10-3 with TRBJ1-1, with TRBD1 identical over 7 bases. The CDR3 spans 14 residues. The germline CDR1 and CDR2 sequences are ENHRY and SYGVKD. J was trimmed by 5 bases and V by 7 bases; bases with no gene match: 10. As DNA, the CDR3 is TGTGCCATCACCCAAACAGGGGATGGTACTGAAGCTTTCTTT. Protein product: CAITQTGDGTEAFF.

This CDR3 reads CASSTWTGKVPEAFF. The CDR3 DNA is TGTGCCAGCAGTACATGGACAGGGAAAGTACCTGAAGCTTTCTTT. The rearrangement links TRBV6-6 to TRBJ1-1; 8 nucleotides agree with TRBD1. With 5 bases clipped from V and 6 bases from J, the junction kept 11 bases outside the gene matches. The germline gives CDR1 MNHNY, CDR2 SVGAGI (reference sequence). The CDR3 sequence is 15 residues long.

This clonotype is termed medium-sized (0.01 to 0.1%). J is TRBJ2-2 and V is TRBV9; TRBD1 matches at 10 bases. The germline V gene encodes CDR1 SGDLS and CDR2 YYNGEE. The ends lost 3 bases at V and 3 bases at J; junction bases unmatched: 11. The CDR3 is made up of 18 amino acids. The CDR3 bases are TGTGCCAGCAGCGAACCAGGGACAGGGGCTGTTGACACCGGGGAGCTGTTTTTT. This sequence encodes CASSEPGTGAVDTGELFF.

V is TRBV12-3 or TRBV12-4 and J is TRBJ2-1, with D possibly matching TRBD2 (5 bases). The CDR3 covers 14 residues. V lost 6 bases and J lost 6, with 15 bases in between. The chain's CDR3 is CASSFTGNSNEQFF. CDR3 bases: TGTGCCAGCAGCTTTACCGGGAATAGCAATGAGCAGTTCTTC.

This clonotype showed up many times. The rearrangement joins TRBV20-1 to TRBJ1-1; 9 nucleotides agree with TRBD1. Germline assignment: CDR1 DFQATT and CDR2 SNEGSKA (reference sequence). With 3 bases clipped from V and 8 bases from J, the junction kept 10 bases outside the gene matches. The CDR3 has 14 residues. The CDR3: CSASDRDRVREAFF. The CDR3 region has the DNA TGCAGTGCTAGCGACCGGGACAGGGTGAGGGAAGCTTTCTTT.

This clonotype was seen many times. The J gene is TRBJ1-2, the V gene TRBV7-2; D is undetermined. V was clipped by 5 bases and J by 4 bases, with 11 bases between them. Germline V lookup: CDR1 SGHTA, CDR2 FQGNSA. The CDR3 length is 13 residues. The CDR3 DNA reads TGTGCCAGCAGCACAGATCCGGTCTATGGCTACACCTTC. It is translated as CASSTDPVYGYTF.

This clonotype was picked up many times. The chain carries TRBV20-1 and TRBJ1-1, with 10 nucleotides matching TRBD1. Losses at the gene ends were 3 bases for V and 4 bases for J; bases not matched to a gene: 8. Germline loops: CDR1 DFQATT, CDR2 SNEGSKA (reference sequence). CDR3 length: 15 amino acids. CDR3 nucleotides: TGCAGTGCTAGGACGCCGGGACAGGGGACCACTGAAGCTTTCTTT. This encodes CSARTPGQGTTEAFF.

This clonotype was seen a handful of times. The V gene is TRBV5-1, the J gene TRBJ2-5, with D hard to call. Germline lookup yields CDR1 SGHRS and CDR2 YFSETQ. The CDR3 is 13 residues long. Trimming stripped 1 base from V and 3 bases from J, with 7 bases between. In nucleotides, the CDR3 is TGCGCCAGCAGCTTGCCGTGGGAAGAGACCCAGTACTTC. Translation gives CASSLPWEETQYF.

This clonotype was observed at least ten times. The chain joins TRBV5-1 to TRBJ2-1; D gene unclear. The ends were cut back, 0 bases at V and 4 bases at J, with 8 bases in the middle. The V gene's germline CDR1 is SGHRS and CDR2 YFSETQ. CDR3 length: 14 residues. CDR3 nucleotides: TGCGCCAGCAGCTTGGGATCTGAATACAATGAGCAGTTCTTC. It specifies CASSLGSEYNEQFF.

This clonotype was detected ten times or more. One end of the junction varies from germline; a read error may be responsible. CDR3 residues: CASSQDSGGFVVF. Here the CDR3 DNA reads TGCGCCAGCAGCCAAGATAGCGGGGGGTTTGTGGTCTTC. The V call is TRBV4-3, the J call TRBJ2-1; TRBD2 matches 10 bases. Germline V gives CDR1 LGHNA, CDR2 YSLEER. The CDR3 totals 13 residues.

This clonotype was counted many times. The junction differs from germline at one of its ends, possibly a read error. The rearrangement joins TRBV30 to TRBJ2-1, with 8 bases fitting TRBD2. Germline CDR1 reads GTSNPN; CDR2 reads SVGIG (reference sequence). This CDR3 region has 13 residues. CDR3 region: CTAEERGWNEQFF. CDR3 nucleotide sequence: TGCACGGCAGAGGAGCGGGGGTGGAATGAGCAGTTCTTC.

This clonotype was picked up many times. This chain joins TRBV19 and TRBJ2-7; D gene ambiguous. CDR1 and CDR2 (germline): LNHDA, SQIVND (reference sequence). V was clipped by 6 bases and J by 3 bases, with 12 bases between them. This CDR3 has 13 residues. CDR3 coding DNA: TGTGCCAGTAGCCCGGAAATCGGCTACGAGCAGTACTTC. It codes for CASSPEIGYEQYF.